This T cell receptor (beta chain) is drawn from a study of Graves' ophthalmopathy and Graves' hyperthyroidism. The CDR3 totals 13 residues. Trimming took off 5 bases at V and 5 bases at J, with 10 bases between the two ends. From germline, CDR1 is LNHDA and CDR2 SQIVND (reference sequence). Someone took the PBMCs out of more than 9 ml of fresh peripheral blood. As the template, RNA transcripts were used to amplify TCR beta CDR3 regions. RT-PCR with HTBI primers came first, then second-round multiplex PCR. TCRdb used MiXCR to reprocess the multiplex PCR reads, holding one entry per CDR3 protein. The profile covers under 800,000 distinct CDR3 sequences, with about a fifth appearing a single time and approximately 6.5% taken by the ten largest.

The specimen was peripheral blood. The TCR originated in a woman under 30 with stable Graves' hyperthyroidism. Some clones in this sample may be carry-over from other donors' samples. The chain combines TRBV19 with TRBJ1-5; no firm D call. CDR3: CASSRGVHQPQHF. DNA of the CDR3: TGTGCCAGTAGTCGGGGTGTCCATCAGCCCCAGCATTTT.